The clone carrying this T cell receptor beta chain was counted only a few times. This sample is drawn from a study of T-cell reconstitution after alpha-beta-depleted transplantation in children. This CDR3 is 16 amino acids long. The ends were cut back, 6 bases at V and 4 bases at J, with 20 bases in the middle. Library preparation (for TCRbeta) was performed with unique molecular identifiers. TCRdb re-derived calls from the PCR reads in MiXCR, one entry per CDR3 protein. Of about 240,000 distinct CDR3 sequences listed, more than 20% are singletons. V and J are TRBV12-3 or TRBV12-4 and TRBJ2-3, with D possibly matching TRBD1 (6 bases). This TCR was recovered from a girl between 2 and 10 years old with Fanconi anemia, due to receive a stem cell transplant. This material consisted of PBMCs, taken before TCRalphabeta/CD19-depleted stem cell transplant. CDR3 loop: CASRPQGKESADTQYF. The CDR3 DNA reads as TGTGCCAGCAGGCCACAGGGTAAGGAGAGCGCAGATACGCAGTATTTT.